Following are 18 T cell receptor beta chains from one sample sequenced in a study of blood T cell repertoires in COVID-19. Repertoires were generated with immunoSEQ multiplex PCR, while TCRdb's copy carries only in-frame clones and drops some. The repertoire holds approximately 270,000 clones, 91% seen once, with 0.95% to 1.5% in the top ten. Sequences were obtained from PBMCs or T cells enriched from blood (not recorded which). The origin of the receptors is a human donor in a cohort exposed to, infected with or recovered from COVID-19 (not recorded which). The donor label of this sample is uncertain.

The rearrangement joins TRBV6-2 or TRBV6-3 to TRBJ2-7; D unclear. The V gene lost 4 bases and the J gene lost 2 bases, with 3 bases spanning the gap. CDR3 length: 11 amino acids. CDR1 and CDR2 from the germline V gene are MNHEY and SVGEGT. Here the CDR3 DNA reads TGTGCCAGCAGTTCCACCTACGAGCAGTACTTC. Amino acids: CASSSTYEQYF.

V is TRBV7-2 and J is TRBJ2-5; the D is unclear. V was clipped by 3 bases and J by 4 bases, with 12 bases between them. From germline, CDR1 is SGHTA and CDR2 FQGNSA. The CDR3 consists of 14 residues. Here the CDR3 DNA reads TGTGCCAGCAGCTTGACGGATCGAGGAGAGACCCAGTACTTC. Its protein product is CASSLTDRGETQYF.

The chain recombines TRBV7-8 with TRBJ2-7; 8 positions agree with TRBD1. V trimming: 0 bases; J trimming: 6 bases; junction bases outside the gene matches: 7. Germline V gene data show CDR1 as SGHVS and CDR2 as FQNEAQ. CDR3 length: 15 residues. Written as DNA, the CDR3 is TGTGCCAGCAGCTTAGCTCACTGGACAGGGAGCGAGCAGTACTTC. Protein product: CASSLAHWTGSEQYF.

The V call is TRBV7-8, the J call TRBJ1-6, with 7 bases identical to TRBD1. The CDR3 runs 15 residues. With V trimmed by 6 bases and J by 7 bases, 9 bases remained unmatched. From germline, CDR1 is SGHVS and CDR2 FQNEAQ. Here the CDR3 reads CASRKLTGVNSPLHF. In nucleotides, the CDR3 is TGTGCCAGCAGAAAACTCACAGGGGTGAATTCACCCCTCCACTTT.

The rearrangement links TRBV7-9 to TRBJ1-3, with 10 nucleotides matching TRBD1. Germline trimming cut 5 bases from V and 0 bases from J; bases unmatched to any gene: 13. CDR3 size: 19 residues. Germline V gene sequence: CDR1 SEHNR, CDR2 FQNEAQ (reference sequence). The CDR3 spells CASSGIGTGDFFSGNTIYF. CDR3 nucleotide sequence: TGTGCCAGCAGCGGGATCGGGACAGGGGACTTCTTCTCTGGAAACACCATATATTTT.

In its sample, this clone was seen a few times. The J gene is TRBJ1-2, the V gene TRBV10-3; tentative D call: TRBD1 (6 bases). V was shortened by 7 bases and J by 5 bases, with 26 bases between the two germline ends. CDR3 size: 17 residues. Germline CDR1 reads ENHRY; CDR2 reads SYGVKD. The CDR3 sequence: CAINSQAGGGPIYGYTF. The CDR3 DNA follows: TGTGCCATCAACTCCCAGGCCGGGGGGGGCCCGATTTATGGCTACACCTTC.

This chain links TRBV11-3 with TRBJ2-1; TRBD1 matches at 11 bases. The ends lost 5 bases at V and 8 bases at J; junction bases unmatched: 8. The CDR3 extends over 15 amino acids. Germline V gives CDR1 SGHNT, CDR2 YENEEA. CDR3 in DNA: TGTGCCAGCAGCGCTTCGGGACAGGGGGTCTATGAGCAGTTCTTC. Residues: CASSASGQGVYEQFF.

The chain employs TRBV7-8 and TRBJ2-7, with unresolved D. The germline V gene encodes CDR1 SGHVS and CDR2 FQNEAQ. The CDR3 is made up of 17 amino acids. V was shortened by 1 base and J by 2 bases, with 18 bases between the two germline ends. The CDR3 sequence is CASSLDRIGGRPYEQYF. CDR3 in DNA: TGTGCCAGCAGCTTAGATAGAATCGGTGGGCGTCCCTACGAGCAGTACTTC.

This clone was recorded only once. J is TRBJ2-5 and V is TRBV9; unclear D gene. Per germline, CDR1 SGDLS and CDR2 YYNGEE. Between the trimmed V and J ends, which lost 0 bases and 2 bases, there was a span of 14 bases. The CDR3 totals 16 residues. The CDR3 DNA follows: TGTGCCAGCAGCGTAGTAGGAGCCACCCCTCAAGAGACCCAGTACTTC. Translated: CASSVVGATPQETQYF. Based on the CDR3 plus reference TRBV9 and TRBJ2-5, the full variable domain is DSGVTQTPKHLITATGQRVTLRCSPRSGDLSVYWYQQSLDQGLQFLIQYYNGEERAKGNILERFSAQQFPDLHSELNLSSLELGDSALYFCASSVVGATPQETQYFGPGTRLLVL.

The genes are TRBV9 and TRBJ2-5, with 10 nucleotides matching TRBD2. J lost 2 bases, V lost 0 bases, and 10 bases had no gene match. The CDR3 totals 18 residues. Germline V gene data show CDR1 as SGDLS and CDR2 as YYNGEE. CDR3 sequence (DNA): TGTGCCAGCAGCGTAGAGCCGTGGGGAGCGGGGGGGCAAGAGACCCAGTACTTC. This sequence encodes CASSVEPWGAGGQETQYF.

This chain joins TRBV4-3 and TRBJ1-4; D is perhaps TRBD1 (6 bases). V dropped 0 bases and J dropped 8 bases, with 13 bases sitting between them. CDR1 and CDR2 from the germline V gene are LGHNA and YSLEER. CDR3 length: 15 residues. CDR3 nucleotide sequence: TGCGCCAGCAGCCAAGACACCGGGGGGGGCGAAAAACTGTTTTTT. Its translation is CASSQDTGGGEKLFF.

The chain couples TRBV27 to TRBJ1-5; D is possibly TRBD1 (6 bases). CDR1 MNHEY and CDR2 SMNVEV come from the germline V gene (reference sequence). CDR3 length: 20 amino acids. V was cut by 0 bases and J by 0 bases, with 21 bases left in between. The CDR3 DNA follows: TGTGCCAGCAGTTTATCTGCTCCCAGGGGCCCCAGGTATAGCAATCAGCCCCAGCATTTT. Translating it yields CASSLSAPRGPRYSNQPQHF.

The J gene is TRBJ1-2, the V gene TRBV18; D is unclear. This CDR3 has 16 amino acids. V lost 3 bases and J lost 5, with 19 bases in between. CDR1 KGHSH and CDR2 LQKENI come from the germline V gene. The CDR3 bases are TGTGCCAGCTCACCTACCCAAGTACAGTATTCGTATGGCTACACCTTC. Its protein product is CASSPTQVQYSYGYTF.

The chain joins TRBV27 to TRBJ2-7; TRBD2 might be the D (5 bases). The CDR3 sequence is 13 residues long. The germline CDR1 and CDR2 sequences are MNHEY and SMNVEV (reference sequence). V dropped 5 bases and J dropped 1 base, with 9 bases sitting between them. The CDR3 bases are TGTGCCAGCAGTAGCGGAAGGTCCTACGAGCAGTACTTC. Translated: CASSSGRSYEQYF.

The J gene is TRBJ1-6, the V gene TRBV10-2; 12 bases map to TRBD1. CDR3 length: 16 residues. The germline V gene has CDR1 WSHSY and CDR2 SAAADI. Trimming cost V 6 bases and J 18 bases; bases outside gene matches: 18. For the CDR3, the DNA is TGCGCCAGCAGCCCTATTGGGACAGGGGGCGCGGATGGTAGCCACTTT. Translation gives CASSPIGTGGADGSHF.

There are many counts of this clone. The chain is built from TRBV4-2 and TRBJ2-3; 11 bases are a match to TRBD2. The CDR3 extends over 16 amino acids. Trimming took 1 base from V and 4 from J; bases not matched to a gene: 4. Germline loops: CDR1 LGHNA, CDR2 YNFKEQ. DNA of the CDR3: TGTGCCAGCAGCCAAGTCTCTAGCGGGGGGTCAGATACGCAGTATTTT. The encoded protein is CASSQVSSGGSDTQYF.

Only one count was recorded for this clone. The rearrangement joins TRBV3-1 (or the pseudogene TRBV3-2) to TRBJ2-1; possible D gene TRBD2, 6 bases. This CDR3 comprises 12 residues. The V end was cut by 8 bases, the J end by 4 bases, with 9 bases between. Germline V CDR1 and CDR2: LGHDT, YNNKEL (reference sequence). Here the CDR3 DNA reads TGTGCCAGCCCCGGGAGATACAATGAGCAGTTCTTC. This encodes CASPGRYNEQFF.

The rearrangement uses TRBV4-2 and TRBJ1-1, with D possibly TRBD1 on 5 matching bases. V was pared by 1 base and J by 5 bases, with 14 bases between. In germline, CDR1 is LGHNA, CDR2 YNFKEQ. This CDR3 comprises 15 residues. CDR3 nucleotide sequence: TGTGCCAGCAGCCAAGGGGAAAAGGGGCAGACTGAAGCTTTCTTT. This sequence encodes CASSQGEKGQTEAFF.